This T cell receptor beta chain was sequenced in a study of patients and donors after allogeneic stem cell transplantation. TCRdb itself ran the RT-PCR reads through MiXCR, one entry per CDR3 protein. This sample has roughly 200,000 distinct CDR3 sequences, with about 38% found just once. The germline V gene has CDR1 SGHRS and CDR2 YFSETQ. The CDR3 runs 12 residues. Trimming cost V 2 bases and J 7 bases, with 9 bases left between them. This clonotype was seen once. This TCR was sampled from a human donor who was either an allogeneic HSCT recipient or a stem cell or donor lymphocyte infusion donor (not recorded which). It is not recorded whose cells these are; they may come from a transplant donor. This sequence joins TRBV5-1 and TRBJ1-1, with unresolved D. The specimen was blood, either unsorted or a sorted T cell fraction (not recorded which). In nucleotides, the CDR3 is TGCGCCAGCAGCTTCCCAGCAGATGAAGCTTTCTTT. Its translation: CASSFPADEAFF.